One and the same sample provided the 27 T cell receptor beta chains below, sequenced in a study of regulatory T cells in long-lasting Graves disease. Indicated time point: newly diagnosed GD, antithyroid drugs for less than 3 months. Scientists built the TCR library using RNA that was extracted from PBMCs. For TCR beta, libraries came from iRepertoire HTBI primers and Arm-PCR of CDR3 regions. TCRdb re-called the multiplex PCR reads through MiXCR, storing one row per CDR3 protein. Here the sample spans about 350,000 distinct CDR3 sequences, approximately 16% being singletons. In addition, the sample was reused for a study of T cells in Graves' hyperthyroidism and ophthalmopathy.

Sample: peripheral blood mononuclear cells (PBMCs), taken at new diagnosis, from a patient treated with antithyroid drugs. The receptors were sampled from a man in his forties or fifties with Graves disease.

This clonotype came up many times. The gene calls are TRBV5-5 and TRBJ2-7; 8 bases match TRBD1. Germline V gene lookup returns CDR1 SGHKS and CDR2 YYEKEE (reference sequence). J lost 4 bases, V lost 2 bases, and 11 bases had no gene match. The CDR3 has 16 amino acids. CDR3 in DNA: TGTGCCAGCAGCTTTCGGCCGGGACAGGTCGCGTACGAGCAGTACTTC. Translation gives CASSFRPGQVAYEQYF.

This clonotype was seen ten or more times. This sequence joins TRBV6-1 and TRBJ2-1; tentatively, D is TRBD2 (5 bases). V lost 6 bases and J 0 bases, leaving 12 bases between the germline ends. The CDR3 has 15 residues. The V gene's germline CDR1 is MNHNS and CDR2 SASEGT. CDR3 sequence: CASSLRRYSYNEQFF. CDR3 in DNA: TGTGCCAGCAGCTTAAGGAGGTACTCCTACAATGAGCAGTTCTTC.

This CDR3 reads CAISDRDRETYEQYF. CDR3 nucleotides: TGTGCCATCAGTGACCGGGACAGGGAAACCTACGAGCAGTACTTC. V is TRBV10-3 and J is TRBJ2-7, with 9 nucleotides matching TRBD1. CDR1 ENHRY and CDR2 SYGVKD come from the germline V gene. V lost 3 bases to trimming and J lost 2 bases; unmatched junction nucleotides: 5. The CDR3 is made up of 15 amino acids.

The rearrangement uses TRBV5-4 and TRBJ2-3; D possibly corresponds to TRBD2 (5 bases). Per the germline V gene, CDR1 is SGHNT and CDR2 is YYREEE (reference sequence). The CDR3 length is 12 residues. Here the CDR3 reads CAESDPGDTQYF. As DNA, the CDR3 is TGTGCTGAATCAGACCCGGGGGATACGCAGTATTTT.

In this sample, this clonotype turned up many times. V and J are TRBV4-2 and TRBJ2-5; weak D call: TRBD1 (5 bases). V lost 4 bases and J lost 5, with 17 bases in between. This CDR3 has 15 amino acids. CDR1 and CDR2 from the germline V gene are LGHNA and YNFKEQ. CDR3 region: CASSPGVGPGETQYF. The CDR3 nucleotides read TGTGCCAGCAGCCCCGGCGTTGGGCCAGGGGAGACCCAGTACTTC.

The gene calls are TRBV12-3 or TRBV12-4 and TRBJ1-4; D is ambiguous. This CDR3 comprises 15 residues. Deletions cut 0 bases from V and 3 bases from J, with 8 bases between. In nucleotides, the CDR3 is TGTGCCAGCAGTTTAGCGAGGCGGTCTAATGAAAAACTGTTTTTT. It is translated as CASSLARRSNEKLFF.

Ten or more counts support this clonotype. The chain combines TRBV20-1 with TRBJ2-2; a possible D gene is TRBD2 (6 bases). Trimming took off 5 bases at V and 2 bases at J, with 12 bases between the two ends. CDR3 length: 14 residues. Germline V gives CDR1 DFQATT, CDR2 SNEGSKA (reference sequence). The CDR3: CSAQLGSNTGELFF. CDR3 bases: TGCAGTGCTCAACTCGGGAGTAACACCGGGGAGCTGTTTTTT.

In this sample, this clonotype turned up a few times. A much larger clonotype is one base distant, so this may be a read error. Given the absence of the conserved phenylalanine or tryptophan at the CDR3 end, a read error is likely. V usage is TRBV30 and J usage is TRBJ1-5, with no clear D. V lost 5 bases to trimming and J lost 0 bases, with 2 bases between them. Germline V CDR1 and CDR2: GTSNPN, SVGIG (reference sequence). The CDR3 length is 11 residues. The CDR3 DNA follows: TGTGCCTGGGATAGCAATCAGCCCCAGCATCTT. This encodes CAWDSNQPQHL.

This clonotype was counted between two and nine times. The chain employs TRBV6-9 and TRBJ2-2; 7 bases map to TRBD2. With 3 bases clipped from V and 10 bases from J, the junction kept 8 bases outside the gene matches. Germline V lookup: CDR1 MNHGY, CDR2 SVAAGI. This CDR3 has 14 amino acids. The CDR3: CASSYSVAGVELFF. Here the CDR3 DNA reads TGTGCCAGCAGTTACTCCGTGGCGGGGGTGGAGCTGTTTTTT.

This clonotype was counted at least ten times. The rearrangement uses TRBV29-1 and TRBJ2-7; possibly TRBD1 for D (5 bases). CDR3 length equals 12 residues. Deletions cut 7 bases from V and 3 bases from J, with 13 bases between. Per germline, CDR1 SQVTM and CDR2 ANQGSEA. The CDR3 region has the DNA TGCAGCGCAACGACAGCCAGCTACGAGCAGTACTTC. Amino acid sequence: CSATTASYEQYF.

V gene TRBV6-2 or TRBV6-3 combines with J gene TRBJ1-4; weak D call: TRBD1 (5 bases). V lost 6 bases to trimming and J lost 8 bases, with 19 bases between them. The V gene's germline CDR1 is MNHEY and CDR2 SVGEGT. The CDR3 covers 15 residues. CDR3: CASSPLGGAEEKLFF. CDR3 DNA sequence: TGTGCCAGCAGCCCGTTGGGAGGGGCGGAGGAAAAACTGTTTTTT.

The chain combines TRBV6-5 with TRBJ1-6; unclear D gene. Trimming removed 2 bases at V and 7 bases at J, with 9 bases between. Germline V gene lookup returns CDR1 MNHEY and CDR2 SVGAGI. The CDR3 consists of 14 residues. CDR3 sequence reads: CASSYRARNSPLHF. The CDR3 DNA follows: TGTGCCAGCAGTTACAGGGCCAGAAATTCACCCCTCCACTTT.

This clonotype was recorded at least ten times. This chain joins TRBV30 and TRBJ2-3; TRBD1 matches 7 bases. Germline V gene data show CDR1 as GTSNPN and CDR2 as SVGIG (reference sequence). After removal of 4 bases from V and 9 bases from J, the junction contained 16 bases not matched to a gene. The CDR3 length is 15 residues. The CDR3 protein is CAWKDRLTLWGTQYF. The CDR3 nucleotides read TGTGCCTGGAAGGACAGGCTGACTCTTTGGGGGACGCAGTATTTT. The full variable domain, its missing parts supplied by reference TRBV30 and TRBJ2-3, is SQTIHQWPATLVQPVGSPLSLECTVEGTSNPNLYWYRQAAGRGLQLLFYSVGIGQISSEVPQNLSASRPQDRQFILSSKKLLLSDSGFYLCAWKDRLTLWGTQYFGPGTRLTVL.

This clonotype was seen many times. This chain links TRBV12-3 or TRBV12-4 with TRBJ2-2, with D maybe TRBD1 (5 bases). The CDR3 consists of 14 residues. V was cut by 3 bases and J by 2 bases, with 7 bases left in between. The CDR3 here is CASSFQGNTGELFF. As DNA, the CDR3 is TGTGCCAGCAGTTTTCAGGGTAACACCGGGGAGCTGTTTTTT.

This clonotype has a handful of counts. The gene calls are TRBV11-2 and TRBJ2-2, with TRBD2 identical over 9 bases. This CDR3 contains 14 residues. Looked up from germline, CDR1 is SGHAT and CDR2 is FQNNGV. The junction had 3 bases not matched to a gene; V was cut back by 5 bases and J by 5 bases. CDR3 coding DNA: TGTGCCAGCAGCCCGCGGGGGGGGACCGGGGAGCTGTTTTTT. Translated: CASSPRGGTGELFF.

In its sample, this clonotype was seen many times. The chain uses TRBV7-2 and TRBJ2-5; no reliable D call. The V gene's germline CDR1 is SGHTA and CDR2 FQGNSA. The V and J ends lost 4 bases and 4 bases respectively, with 13 bases between them. The CDR3 covers 14 residues. The CDR3 sequence: CASSSRMVPETQYF. CDR3 bases: TGTGCCAGCAGCTCCCGAATGGTCCCAGAGACCCAGTACTTC. Filled out from reference TRBV7-2 and TRBJ2-5, the complete variable domain reads GAGVSQSPSNKVTEKGKDVELRCDPISGHTALYWYRQSLGQGLEFLIYFQGNSAPDKSGLPSDRFSAERTGGSVSTLTIQRTQQEDSAVYLCASSSRMVPETQYFGPGTRLLVL.

This clonotype was picked up one time. The chain carries TRBV5-1 and TRBJ2-7; TRBD1 aligns across 7 bases. The V gene end was trimmed by 4 bases and the J gene end by 2 bases; junction bases not matched to a gene: 6. Per the germline V gene, CDR1 is SGHRS and CDR2 is YFSETQ. CDR3 size: 14 residues. The CDR3 sequence: CASSVRGFPYEQYF. The CDR3 nucleotides are TGCGCCAGCAGCGTCAGGGGGTTCCCCTACGAGCAGTACTTC.

The sample holds a few counts of this clonotype. This chain joins TRBV11-2 and TRBJ2-5; perhaps TRBD1 as D (6 bases). Per the germline V gene, CDR1 is SGHAT and CDR2 is FQNNGV. V was trimmed by 1 base and J by 2 bases, leaving 11 bases between them. This CDR3 has 15 residues. CDR3 region: CASSLVWTEQETQYF. The CDR3 DNA reads as TGTGCCAGCAGCTTAGTCTGGACAGAACAAGAGACCCAGTACTTC.

In this sample, this clonotype turned up many times. This chain links TRBV7-2 with TRBJ2-1; 8 bases line up with TRBD1. The closer fit of TRBJ2-5 to the DNA end suggests the J call may be wrong. This CDR3 is 15 amino acids long. Per the germline V gene, CDR1 is SGHTA and CDR2 is FQGNSA. CDR3 nucleotides: TGTGCCAGCAGCTTTGGCAGGGGGCTAGGAGAGACCCAGTACTTC. Its protein product is CASSFGRGLGETQYF.

To note about this clonotype: A read error likely explains this, since a far larger clone differs by one base. The V call is TRBV7-2, the J call TRBJ2-1; tentative D call: TRBD1 (6 bases). CDR1 and CDR2 from the germline V gene are SGHTA and FQGNSA. V was pared by 4 bases and J by 10 bases, with 23 bases between. CDR3 length: 16 amino acids. The CDR3 DNA reads as TGTGCCAGCAGCTATGGGGTAGCAGCAGGGGCCTACGAGCAGTTCTTC. Protein: CASSYGVAAGAYEQFF.

This clonotype was picked up many times. The chain combines TRBV6-1 with TRBJ2-7; unclear D gene. The CDR3 extends over 12 amino acids. Trimming took 2 bases from V and 4 from J, leaving 6 bases between them. From germline, CDR1 is MNHNS and CDR2 SASEGT. CDR3 DNA sequence: TGTGCCAGCAGTGAATTGAGTTACGAGCAGTACTTC. It yields the protein CASSELSYEQYF.

This clonotype was seen a few times. This may be a read error: a much more frequent sequence differs by one nucleotide. V gene TRBV2 combines with J gene TRBJ1-5; D gene unclear. The CDR3 runs to 15 residues. CDR1 and CDR2 from the germline V gene are SNHLY and FYNNEI. The CDR3 region is CASRADVGLTQHQHF. The CDR3 DNA reads TGTGCCAGCAGGGCCGACGTCGGTCTAACTCAGCACCAGCATTTT.

The table lists this clonotype with many counts. The chain has TRBV7-2 and TRBJ1-5; 7 positions agree with TRBD1. The germline CDR1 and CDR2 sequences are SGHTA and FQGNSA. CDR3 size: 14 residues. Trimming took 3 bases from V and 9 from J; bases not matched to a gene: 8. The CDR3, as DNA: TGTGCCAGCAGCTTGACTGGACAGGCTAGGCCCCAGCATTTT. Translation gives CASSLTGQARPQHF.

This clonotype has ten or more counts. V gene TRBV11-2 combines with J gene TRBJ2-2; no clear D gene. Trimming left V 9 bases short and J 3 bases short, with 14 bases between. The CDR3 sequence is 14 residues long. Per germline, CDR1 SGHAT and CDR2 FQNNGV. As DNA, the CDR3 is TGTGCCAGTGTCCCCCCGAGACACACCGGGGAGCTGTTTTTT. It specifies CASVPPRHTGELFF.

This clonotype came up a few times. With only one base between it and a far larger clone, this is likely a read error. The genes are TRBV12-3 or TRBV12-4 and TRBJ2-7, with D perhaps given as TRBD1 or TRBD2 (5 bases each). The CDR3 has 14 amino acids. CDR3 protein: CASSPGTATYDQYF. The CDR3 nucleotides are TGTGCCAGCAGCCCCGGGACCGCAACCTACGATCAGTACTTC.

The chain combines TRBV4-2 with TRBJ2-5; D tentatively reads TRBD1 or TRBD2 (5 bases each). Deletions cut 8 bases from V and 2 bases from J, with 18 bases between. The length of the CDR3 is 15 residues. Germline CDR1 LGHNA, CDR2 YNFKEQ. The CDR3 here is CASGSFGALQETQYF. CDR3 nucleotide sequence: TGTGCCAGCGGGTCGTTCGGGGCACTACAAGAGACCCAGTACTTC.

The table lists this clonotype with a few counts. CDR3 protein: CASSFWGRGVGATQYF. The CDR3 DNA is TGTGCCAGCAGCTTCTGGGGCAGGGGAGTTGGGGCGACCCAGTACTTC. This rearrangement joins TRBV7-2 to TRBJ2-5, with D perhaps TRBD1 (6 bases). Germline V gene data show CDR1 as SGHTA and CDR2 as FQGNSA. The length of the CDR3 is 16 residues. Deletions cut 3 bases from V and 7 bases from J, with 21 bases between.